The 26 T cell receptor beta chains listed next were all sequenced from one sample in a study of human T cells and chemical hapten exposure. Time point indicated: patch test 1, 2 weeks after DPC sensitization. As for treatment: therapeutic diphenylcyclopropenone sensitization with weekly scalp DPC. The template was total RNA from unfractionated whole blood. TCRdb ran MiXCR on the RACE reads and lists one entry per CDR3 protein. Of 35,000 or so distinct CDR3 sequences in the sample, over 5.5% were seen once. Sequences were derived from whole blood, sampled in connection with sensitization to the hapten diphenylcyclopropenone (DPC). The receptors were gathered from a woman between 25 and 40 years old with alopecia areata. Some clones in this sample may be carry-over from other donors' samples.

The chain joins TRBV11-3 to TRBJ2-1; 7 bases line up with TRBD1. Germline V gene sequence: CDR1 SGHNT, CDR2 YENEEA. V trimming: 2 bases; J trimming: 7 bases; junction bases outside the gene matches: 8. This CDR3 region has 15 residues. The CDR3 region is CASSLRDSPRNEQFF. DNA of the CDR3: TGTGCCAGCAGCTTAAGGGACAGCCCGAGGAATGAGCAGTTCTTC.

This clonotype was recorded at least ten times. The chain employs TRBV6-5 and TRBJ1-2; D not resolved. Germline CDR1 MNHEY, CDR2 SVGAGI. The CDR3 has 13 residues. V lost 2 bases and J 4 bases, leaving 8 bases between the germline ends. The CDR3 loop reads CASSYQHIYGYTF. The CDR3 DNA reads as TGTGCCAGCAGTTACCAACACATCTATGGCTACACCTTC.

This clonotype is medium-sized. The rearrangement uses TRBV29-1 and TRBJ1-2, with no clear D. In germline, CDR1 is SQVTM, CDR2 ANQGSEA. V was shortened by 4 bases and J by 1 base, with 7 bases between the two germline ends. The CDR3 sequence is 12 residues long. The DNA of the CDR3 is TGCAGCGTTGTTGCAGTTAACTATGGCTACACCTTC. It yields the protein CSVVAVNYGYTF.

This clonotype was seen ten or more times. For the CDR3, the DNA is TGTGCCAGCAGCTTGTACCCTTTCCAGGGTTCTGGCTACACCTTC. Translating gives CASSLYPFQGSGYTF. The V gene is TRBV5-8, the J gene TRBJ1-2, with D perhaps matching TRBD1 (5 bases). Trimming left V 1 base short and J 7 bases short, with 17 bases between. Germline assignment: CDR1 SGHTS and CDR2 YDEGEE. The CDR3 contains 15 residues.

V gene TRBV6-4 combines with J gene TRBJ2-2, with unresolved D. Trimming removed 3 bases from V and 2 bases from J, with 10 bases in between. CDR3 length equals 15 residues. Germline values: CDR1 MRHNA, CDR2 SNTAGT. CDR3 amino acids: CASSDRPGNTGELFF. The CDR3 region has the DNA TGTGCCAGCAGTGATCGGCCAGGAAACACCGGGGAGCTGTTTTTT.

This clonotype has a handful of counts. The gene calls are TRBV5-1 and TRBJ1-1, with 7 bases identical to TRBD1. The V and J ends lost 1 base and 6 bases, in that order; junction bases with no gene match: 6. The CDR3 is made up of 14 amino acids. Germline loops: CDR1 SGHRS, CDR2 YFSETQ. CDR3 sequence reads: CASSLQGVKAEAFF. The CDR3 DNA is TGCGCCAGCAGCTTGCAGGGGGTGAAGGCTGAAGCTTTCTTT.

This CDR3 reads CSARVGSNQPQHF. CDR3 DNA sequence: TGCAGTGCTAGAGTGGGCAGCAATCAGCCCCAGCATTTT. J is TRBJ1-5 and V is TRBV20-1, with D unclear. Deletions cut 1 base from V and 1 base from J, with 5 bases between. Germline V gene lookup returns CDR1 DFQATT and CDR2 SNEGSKA (reference sequence). The CDR3 runs to 13 residues.

The chain uses TRBV7-9 and TRBJ1-4; D is unresolved. There are 15 residues in the CDR3. V was cut by 5 bases and J by 5 bases, with 15 bases left in between. From germline, CDR1 is SEHNR and CDR2 FQNEAQ (reference sequence). CDR3 nucleotide sequence: TGTGCCAGCAGCGTCAATGCGGCCGGAAATGAAAAACTGTTTTTT. Encoded protein: CASSVNAAGNEKLFF.

This clonotype was seen a few times. The chain uses TRBV7-2 and TRBJ2-7, with 8 bases lining up with TRBD2. This CDR3 spans 15 amino acids. Germline lookup yields CDR1 SGHTA and CDR2 FQGNSA. The ends lost 5 bases at V and 5 bases at J; junction bases unmatched: 11. Here the CDR3 reads CASSLLASGFHEQYF. CDR3 in DNA: TGTGCCAGCAGCCTCCTAGCTAGCGGGTTCCACGAGCAGTACTTC. Complete variable domain (other parts from reference TRBV7-2 and TRBJ2-7): GAGVSQSPSNKVTEKGKDVELRCDPISGHTALYWYRQSLGQGLEFLIYFQGNSAPDKSGLPSDRFSAERTGGSVSTLTIQRTQQEDSAVYLCASSLLASGFHEQYFGPGTRLTVT.

At least ten counts were recorded for this clonotype. The chain employs TRBV15 and TRBJ1-3; D remains unclear. The CDR3 is made up of 14 amino acids. The germline gives CDR1 LNHNV, CDR2 YYDKDF (reference sequence). Trimming took off 0 bases at V and 0 bases at J, with 3 bases between the two ends. Here the CDR3 DNA reads TGTGCCACCAGCAGAGATTACTCTGGAAACACCATATATTTT. Its translation: CATSRDYSGNTIYF.

This clonotype came up a few times. The genes are TRBV9 and TRBJ1-1, with a tentative D call TRBD1 (6 bases). Trimming shortened V by 3 bases and J by 1 base, and 13 bases separated the two germline ends. Germline CDR1 reads SGDLS; CDR2 reads YYNGEE. The CDR3 sequence is 15 residues long. CDR3: CASSEGWGQNTEAFF. The CDR3 nucleotides read TGTGCCAGCAGCGAGGGGTGGGGGCAGAACACTGAAGCTTTCTTT.

A few counts support this clonotype. The genes are TRBV6-5 and TRBJ2-7; D remains unclear. CDR3 size: 13 residues. Germline V gene sequence: CDR1 MNHEY, CDR2 SVGAGI. V gave up 2 bases and J gave up 7 bases, with 12 bases separating them. In nucleotides, the CDR3 is TGTGCCAGCAGTTACGCCGGCCCCCGGGAGCAGTACTTC. It specifies CASSYAGPREQYF.

This clonotype was counted between two and nine times. The chain recombines TRBV7-2 with TRBJ1-2, with D possibly being TRBD1 (5 bases). Trimming left V 2 bases short and J 8 bases short, with 15 bases between. CDR1 and CDR2 from the germline V gene are SGHTA and FQGNSA. The CDR3 is made up of 14 amino acids. The CDR3 spells CASSLRGQSQGYTF. CDR3 DNA: TGTGCCAGCAGCTTACGTGGACAAAGCCAAGGCTACACCTTC.

This clonotype occurred a few times. CDR3: CAWSFGTGVENTIYF. The CDR3 DNA reads as TGTGCCTGGAGTTTCGGGACAGGGGTTGAGAACACCATATATTTT. This rearrangement joins TRBV30 to TRBJ1-3, with 10 bases matching TRBD1. Trimming took 2 bases from V and 7 from J; bases not matched to a gene: 8. CDR3 size: 15 residues. In germline, CDR1 is GTSNPN, CDR2 SVGIG (reference sequence).

This clonotype showed up just a few times. This chain connects TRBV7-9 to TRBJ1-1; D is perhaps TRBD1 (6 bases). V lost 5 bases and J 11 bases, leaving 15 bases between the germline ends. This CDR3 contains 12 residues. Germline V gene lookup returns CDR1 SEHNR and CDR2 FQNEAQ (reference sequence). The CDR3 sequence: CASSKNREGAFF. DNA of the CDR3: TGTGCCAGCAGCAAAAACAGGGAGGGGGCTTTCTTT.

This clonotype was recorded a few times. The CDR3 DNA reads as TGCGCCAGCAGCTTGGCGCAGGGAGGGGTAAACATTCAGTACTTC. This gives the protein CASSLAQGGVNIQYF. V is TRBV5-1 and J is TRBJ2-4; 7 nucleotides line up with TRBD2. J gave up 6 bases and V 0 bases, and 6 bases lay outside the gene matches. CDR3 length: 15 amino acids. Germline V CDR1 and CDR2: SGHRS, YFSETQ.

J is TRBJ2-5 and V is TRBV6-2 or TRBV6-3; 9 bases agree with TRBD1. Trimming took 6 bases from V and 5 from J; bases not matched to a gene: 13. The CDR3 runs 16 residues. Germline assignment: CDR1 MNHEY and CDR2 SVGEGT. The CDR3 sequence is CASRKSGTGPAETQYF. The DNA for the CDR3 is TGTGCCAGCAGGAAATCCGGGACAGGGCCCGCGGAGACCCAGTACTTC.

A few counts support this clonotype. The chain carries TRBV25-1 and TRBJ2-1, with D perhaps matching TRBD1 (5 bases). V shed 4 bases and J shed 7 bases, with 20 bases lying between them. There are 16 residues in the CDR3. Germline V gene lookup returns CDR1 MGHDK and CDR2 SYGVNS. For the CDR3, the DNA is TGTGCCAGCAGTGCAAGTGGTATACACAGGCGGAATGAGCAGTTCTTC. This sequence encodes CASSASGIHRRNEQFF. The full variable domain, completed using reference TRBV25-1 and TRBJ2-1, is EADIYQTPRYLVIGTGKKITLECSQTMGHDKMYWYQQDPGMELHLIHYSYGVNSTEKGDLSSESTVSRIRTEHFPLTLESARPSHTSQYLCASSASGIHRRNEQFFGPGTRLTVL.

This clonotype was picked up a small number of times. V is TRBV20-1 and J is TRBJ1-6, with TRBD1 as a possible D gene (5 bases). This CDR3 is built from 14 residues. Germline CDR1 DFQATT, CDR2 SNEGSKA (reference sequence). The CDR3 loop reads CGGVQGVWNSPLHF. In DNA, the CDR3 is TGCGGCGGGGTGCAGGGCGTCTGGAATTCACCCCTCCACTTT.

In this sample, this clonotype turned up many times. CDR3 protein: CASSARRGQETQYF. In DNA, the CDR3 is TGTGCCAGCAGTGCCAGGCGGGGTCAAGAGACCCAGTACTTC. V usage is TRBV27 and J usage is TRBJ2-5; D possibly corresponds to TRBD2 (6 bases). Germline V gene lookup returns CDR1 MNHEY and CDR2 SMNVEV (reference sequence). V was pared by 5 bases and J by 2 bases, with 12 bases between. The CDR3 is 14 residues long.

This clonotype was picked up many times. V usage is TRBV7-9 and J usage is TRBJ2-5, with D unclear. Germline CDR1 reads SEHNR; CDR2 reads FQNEAQ (reference sequence). Between the trimmed V and J ends, which lost 3 bases and 3 bases, there was a span of 8 bases. This CDR3 is 13 amino acids long. CDR3 sequence reads: CASSFVPEETQYF. The CDR3 nucleotides read TGTGCCAGCAGCTTCGTGCCGGAAGAGACCCAGTACTTC.

This clonotype has just a few counts. This chain uses TRBV7-2 with TRBJ2-7, with 8 positions matching TRBD1. The V segment lost 0 bases and the J segment 3 bases; nucleotides outside the gene matches: 7. This CDR3 spans 16 amino acids. Germline CDR1 reads SGHTA; CDR2 reads FQGNSA. The CDR3 region is CASSLASQGAGYEQYF. The CDR3 DNA follows: TGTGCCAGCAGCTTAGCGAGCCAGGGGGCCGGCTACGAGCAGTACTTC.

This clonotype was observed many times. The J gene is TRBJ2-1, the V gene TRBV7-9; possible D gene TRBD2, 6 bases. This CDR3 spans 15 amino acids. Trimming left V 0 bases short and J 5 bases short, with 11 bases between. CDR1 SEHNR and CDR2 FQNEAQ come from the germline V gene (reference sequence). The CDR3 sequence is CASSLAEASDNEQFF. The CDR3 bases are TGTGCCAGCAGCTTAGCGGAGGCTAGCGACAATGAGCAGTTCTTC. Supplemented by reference TRBV7-9 and TRBJ2-1, the full variable domain reads DTGVSQNPRHKITKRGQNVTFRCDPISEHNRLYWYRQTLGQGPEFLTYFQNEAQLEKSRLLSDRFSAERPKGSFSTLEIQRTEQGDSAMYLCASSLAEASDNEQFFGPGTRLTVL.

This chain connects TRBV4-3 to TRBJ1-1; 9 positions agree with TRBD1. Germline V gene data show CDR1 as LGHNA and CDR2 as YSLEER. Trimming cost V 3 bases and J 5 bases; bases outside gene matches: 7. The CDR3 has 15 residues. The CDR3 here is CASSQTQGARTEAFF. The CDR3 DNA follows: TGCGCCAGCAGCCAGACACAGGGGGCGCGGACTGAAGCTTTCTTT.

This clonotype was seen at least ten times. The CDR3, as DNA: TGTGCCAGCACCCGGTCTGGACAGGGGGCTGCATACGAGCAGTACTTC. Residues: CASTRSGQGAAYEQYF. V is TRBV5-5 and J is TRBJ2-7; the match to TRBD1 covers 11 bases. Germline lookup yields CDR1 SGHKS and CDR2 YYEKEE (reference sequence). The CDR3 extends over 16 amino acids. J lost 4 bases, V lost 6 bases, and 12 bases had no gene match.

This clonotype was picked up many times. The chain combines TRBV6-5 with TRBJ2-3, with 7 bases lining up with TRBD2. The CDR3 spans 16 residues. Unmatched junction bases numbered 9, after V lost 4 bases and J lost 2 bases. Germline loops: CDR1 MNHEY, CDR2 SVGAGI. The DNA of the CDR3 is TGTGCCAGCAGTTCTTGGGGGGGGAGAATCACAGATACGCAGTATTTT. It yields the protein CASSSWGGRITDTQYF.